This T cell receptor (beta chain) was obtained from a study of CDR3 diversity in severe acne. A word on this clonotype: This is likely a read error, given that the CDR3 carries no conserved phenylalanine or tryptophan at its end.

Germline CDR1 reads MNHEY; CDR2 reads SVGAGI. V was trimmed by 0 bases and J by 2 bases, leaving 11 bases between them. The CDR3 extends over 16 amino acids. TCRdb reprocessed the PCR reads with MiXCR, giving one entry per CDR3 protein. The table records almost 85,000 distinct CDR3 sequences, under 65% of them present only once. V is TRBV6-5 and J is TRBJ1-5; D remains ambiguous. The sample was blood. This TCR was recovered from a male donor in good health, without acne. This CDR3 reads CASSYSGNVCNQPQHL. The CDR3 coding sequence is TGTGCCAGCAGTTACTCGGGGAATGTGTGCAATCAGCCCCAGCATCTT.